The 25 T cell receptor beta chains reported below all come from one sample, sequenced in a study of blood T cell repertoires in COVID-19. Method: immunoSEQ multiplex PCR; TCRdb's copy keeps in-frame clones and lacks some. The data hold 200,000 to 300,000 clones, with roughly 86% observed a single time. The specimen was PBMCs or T cells enriched from blood (not recorded which). The receptors originated from a woman in her forties or fifties who had recovered from COVID-19.

This clone was recorded at least ten times. The chain recombines TRBV19 with TRBJ1-1; 9 bases are a match to TRBD1. The ends lost 6 bases at V and 4 bases at J; junction bases unmatched: 6. The germline CDR1 and CDR2 sequences are LNHDA and SQIVND (reference sequence). The CDR3 consists of 14 residues. For the CDR3, the DNA is TGTGCCAGTAGGGTCAAGGGACAGGGCACTGAAGCTTTCTTT. The encoded protein is CASRVKGQGTEAFF.

This sequence joins TRBV7-9 and TRBJ1-2; D gene ambiguous. V was pared by 5 bases and J by 0 bases, with 10 bases between. This CDR3 has 14 residues. Germline values: CDR1 SEHNR, CDR2 FQNEAQ (reference sequence). CDR3 DNA: TGTGCCAGCAGCCCACCCGGAGCTAACTATGGCTACACCTTC. Amino acid sequence: CASSPPGANYGYTF.

The chain combines TRBV29-1 with TRBJ1-2; 11 positions agree with TRBD1. After removal of 7 bases from V and 3 bases from J, the junction contained 13 bases not matched to a gene. Germline V gives CDR1 SQVTM, CDR2 ANQGSEA. This CDR3 contains 16 residues. The CDR3 bases are TGCAGCGCCCGGGACAGGGGGATGAGGAACGACTATGGCTACACCTTC. Translation: CSARDRGMRNDYGYTF.

The chain joins TRBV4-1 to TRBJ2-7, with 10 bases fitting TRBD2. Germline CDR1 reads MGHRA; CDR2 reads YSYEKL. The CDR3 contains 15 residues. The J segment lost 4 bases and the V segment lost 6 bases, leaving 9 bases of the junction unmatched. In nucleotides, the CDR3 is TGCGCCAGCAGATCCGCGGCTAGCGGGAGTTACGAGCAGTACTTC. It encodes CASRSAASGSYEQYF.

This clone was seen once. The CDR3 DNA is TGCGCCAGCAGCTTGGGGTCCGGGGGGGCCTCCTACAATGAGCAGTTCTTC. It yields the protein CASSLGSGGASYNEQFF. This chain joins TRBV5-1 and TRBJ2-1, with 8 nucleotides matching TRBD2. This CDR3 contains 17 residues. The J segment lost 0 bases and the V segment lost 0 bases, leaving 5 bases of the junction unmatched. CDR1 and CDR2 from the germline V gene are SGHRS and YFSETQ.

In its sample, this clone was seen once. The CDR3 loop is CASSFDRKTQYF. DNA for the CDR3: TGCGCCAGCAGTTTTGACAGGAAGACCCAGTACTTC. V gene TRBV5-1 combines with J gene TRBJ2-5; maybe TRBD1 (6 bases). Germline V gene data show CDR1 as SGHRS and CDR2 as YFSETQ. V lost 5 bases to trimming and J lost 6 bases, with 11 bases between them. CDR3 size: 12 residues.

V is TRBV2 and J is TRBJ1-1; 7 nucleotides line up with TRBD1. The V gene end was trimmed by 6 bases and the J gene end by 4 bases; junction bases not matched to a gene: 5. Germline CDR1 SNHLY, CDR2 FYNNEI. CDR3 size: 13 residues. In nucleotides, the CDR3 is TGTGCCAGCAGCCCACAGGGGCCCACTGAAGCTTTCTTT. Translation: CASSPQGPTEAFF.

The chain employs TRBV28 and TRBJ1-4; no reliable D call. Deletions cut 5 bases from V and 2 bases from J, with 3 bases between. The length of the CDR3 is 12 residues. Looked up from germline, CDR1 is MDHEN and CDR2 is SYDVKM. The CDR3 is CASSRTNEKLFF. CDR3 in DNA: TGTGCCAGCAGTCGGACTAATGAAAAACTGTTTTTT.

The rearrangement uses TRBV5-1 and TRBJ2-7; TRBD1 might be the D (6 bases). The germline CDR1 and CDR2 sequences are SGHRS and YFSETQ. V was trimmed by 3 bases and J by 2 bases, leaving 21 bases between them. There are 17 residues in the CDR3. In nucleotides, the CDR3 is TGCGCCAGCAGCTCGTACCTACAGGGCCTTATCACCTACGAGCAGTACTTC. It codes for CASSSYLQGLITYEQYF.

This chain connects TRBV19 to TRBJ2-1; tentative D call: TRBD2 (6 bases). The CDR3 is 15 residues long. V gave up 4 bases and J gave up 5 bases, with 15 bases separating them. The germline V gene encodes CDR1 LNHDA and CDR2 SQIVND (reference sequence). CDR3 amino acids: CASSTGGILNNEQFF. The CDR3 coding sequence is TGTGCCAGTAGTACCGGGGGAATCCTTAACAATGAGCAGTTCTTC.

The genes are TRBV2 and TRBJ2-7; 15 bases are shared with TRBD2. The V segment lost 7 bases and the J segment 4 bases; nucleotides outside the gene matches: 8. The CDR3 extends over 16 amino acids. The germline gives CDR1 SNHLY, CDR2 FYNNEI. CDR3 residues: CASIGTSGGLLYEQYF. The CDR3 nucleotides are TGTGCCAGCATAGGGACTAGCGGGGGGCTCCTGTACGAGCAGTACTTC. Together with reference TRBV2 and TRBJ2-7, the CDR3 gives the full variable domain: EPEVTQTPSHQVTQMGQEVILRCVPISNHLYFYWYRQILGQKVEFLVSFYNNEISEKSEIFDDQFSVERPDGSNFTLKIRSTKLEDSAMYFCASIGTSGGLLYEQYFGPGTRLTVT.

This chain connects TRBV7-9 to TRBJ1-1, with a possible D match to TRBD1 (6 bases). Germline loops: CDR1 SEHNR, CDR2 FQNEAQ (reference sequence). This CDR3 has 17 amino acids. V was pared by 5 bases and J by 1 base, with 20 bases between. Here the CDR3 reads CASSRRGGLNKNTEAFF. DNA for the CDR3: TGTGCCAGCAGCCGCAGAGGGGGTCTCAATAAGAACACTGAAGCTTTCTTT. Full variable domain (rest looked up from reference TRBV7-9 and TRBJ1-1): DTGVSQNPRHKITKRGQNVTFRCDPISEHNRLYWYRQTLGQGPEFLTYFQNEAQLEKSRLLSDRFSAERPKGSFSTLEIQRTEQGDSAMYLCASSRRGGLNKNTEAFFGQGTRLTVV.

The gene calls are TRBV27 and TRBJ2-1, with 14 bases fitting TRBD2. CDR1 and CDR2 (germline): MNHEY, SMNVEV (reference sequence). This CDR3 is 18 amino acids long. Trimming removed 4 bases from V and 4 bases from J; junction bases left unmatched: 9. The CDR3 spells CASSSGTSGRLSYNEQFF. CDR3 DNA sequence: TGTGCCAGCAGTTCCGGGACTAGCGGGAGATTGTCTTACAATGAGCAGTTCTTC.

The chain is built from TRBV6-4 and TRBJ1-1; the D gene is possibly TRBD1 (6 bases). CDR3 length: 13 residues. The germline V and J ends were trimmed by 6 bases and 6 bases, with 14 bases remaining between them. Germline values: CDR1 MRHNA, CDR2 SNTAGT. The CDR3 DNA is TGTGCCAGCAGCCGGGACAAACAAGCTGAAGCTTTCTTT. Translation gives CASSRDKQAEAFF.

The chain carries TRBV27 and TRBJ2-1; 9 bases are shared with TRBD1. V lost 5 bases and J lost 4; bases outside the gene matches: 9. Looked up from germline, CDR1 is MNHEY and CDR2 is SMNVEV (reference sequence). The CDR3 extends over 16 amino acids. CDR3 sequence: CASSPLGTGIYNEQFF. In DNA, the CDR3 is TGTGCCAGCAGTCCCCTGGGGACAGGGATATACAATGAGCAGTTCTTC.

V and J are TRBV7-3 and TRBJ2-1; TRBD2 matches 8 bases. Germline V lookup: CDR1 SGHTA, CDR2 FQGTGA. The CDR3 covers 14 residues. V lost 11 bases, J lost 5 bases, and 11 bases stayed unmatched. The CDR3: CASATELADNEQFF. CDR3 DNA sequence: TGTGCCTCCGCGACCGAACTAGCGGACAATGAGCAGTTCTTC. The entire variable domain, with the rest obtained from reference TRBV7-3 and TRBJ2-1, is as follows: GAGVSQTPSNKVTEKGKYVELRCDPISGHTALYWYRQSLGQGPEFLIYFQGTGAADDSGLPNDRFFAVRPEGSVSTLKIQRTERGDSAVYLCASATELADNEQFFGPGTRLTVL.

V is TRBV18 and J is TRBJ1-5; 9 bases agree with TRBD1. The CDR3 consists of 14 residues. The V gene's germline CDR1 is KGHSH and CDR2 LQKENI. V shed 5 bases, J shed 9 bases, and the junction held 8 bases outside the gene matches. The CDR3, as DNA: TGTGCCAGCTCAACTGGGACAGGGTCAGTGCCCCAGCATTTT. Encoded protein: CASSTGTGSVPQHF.

The V and J genes are TRBV19 and TRBJ2-1; TRBD1 matches at 7 bases. With V trimmed by 7 bases and J by 4 bases, 4 bases remained unmatched. The germline gives CDR1 LNHDA, CDR2 SQIVND (reference sequence). This CDR3 comprises 13 residues. The CDR3 sequence is CASNRGGYNEQFF. The DNA for the CDR3 is TGTGCCAGTAACAGGGGTGGATACAATGAGCAGTTCTTC.

The chain links TRBV18 to TRBJ2-7, with TRBD1 matching 7 bases. The CDR3 is 12 residues long. Germline V gene data show CDR1 as KGHSH and CDR2 as LQKENI. Trimming cost V 0 bases and J 7 bases; bases outside gene matches: 0. DNA of the CDR3: TGTGCCAGCTCACCACCGGGACAGGAGCAGTACTTC. It codes for CASSPPGQEQYF.

The gene calls are TRBV27 and TRBJ1-1; 8 positions agree with TRBD1. Trimming cost V 4 bases and J 6 bases; bases outside gene matches: 4. This CDR3 has 13 amino acids. Germline V gene lookup returns CDR1 MNHEY and CDR2 SMNVEV (reference sequence). CDR3 in DNA: TGTGCCAGCAGTTCGACAGGGGCTGCTGAAGCTTTCTTT. This translates into CASSSTGAAEAFF.

The rearrangement joins TRBV7-2 to TRBJ2-1; D possibly corresponds to TRBD2 (5 bases). V was shortened by 5 bases and J by 4 bases, with 18 bases between the two germline ends. The CDR3 runs to 16 residues. Germline CDR1 and CDR2: SGHTA and FQGNSA. The CDR3 here is CASSLSIGGEYNEQFF. CDR3 nucleotides: TGTGCCAGCAGCCTATCCATAGGAGGAGAGTACAATGAGCAGTTCTTC. The full variable domain, completed using reference TRBV7-2 and TRBJ2-1, is GAGVSQSPSNKVTEKGKDVELRCDPISGHTALYWYRQSLGQGLEFLIYFQGNSAPDKSGLPSDRFSAERTGGSVSTLTIQRTQQEDSAVYLCASSLSIGGEYNEQFFGPGTRLTVL.

The gene calls are TRBV9 and TRBJ1-1; no clear D. Trimming stripped 3 bases from V and 1 base from J, with 7 bases between. CDR1 and CDR2 (germline): SGDLS, YYNGEE. The CDR3 has 13 residues. The CDR3 reads CASSASGNTEAFF. The CDR3 DNA follows: TGTGCCAGCAGCGCCTCGGGGAACACTGAAGCTTTCTTT.

The genes are TRBV6-2 or TRBV6-3 and TRBJ1-2; TRBD1 might be the D (5 bases). The CDR3 consists of 13 residues. V shed 5 bases and J shed 8 bases, with 15 bases lying between them. The germline V gene encodes CDR1 MNHEY and CDR2 SVGEGT. The CDR3 coding sequence is TGTGCCAGCAGTAAGACCCAGGGCGGCGGCTACACCTTC. Translating gives CASSKTQGGGYTF.

Notes on this clone: Within the sample, other DNA sequences also encode this same CDR3. The chain uses TRBV6-2 or TRBV6-3 and TRBJ2-2, with D perhaps matching TRBD2 (6 bases). Germline V gene lookup returns CDR1 MNHEY and CDR2 SVGEGT. The CDR3 has 15 residues. V was clipped by 2 bases and J by 2 bases, with 9 bases between them. CDR3 sequence: CASSYGTVNTGELFF. In nucleotides, the CDR3 is TGTGCCAGCAGTTACGGGACTGTAAACACCGGGGAGCTGTTTTTT.

The V and J genes are TRBV2 and TRBJ2-1, with 11 bases fitting TRBD2. The junction had 3 bases not matched to a gene; V was cut back by 5 bases and J by 9 bases. CDR1 is SNHLY, CDR2 FYNNEI, per germline. This CDR3 is 13 amino acids long. The CDR3 region has the DNA TGTGCCAGCAGTCGACTAGCGGGAAGTGAGCAGTTCTTC. Translation: CASSRLAGSEQFF.